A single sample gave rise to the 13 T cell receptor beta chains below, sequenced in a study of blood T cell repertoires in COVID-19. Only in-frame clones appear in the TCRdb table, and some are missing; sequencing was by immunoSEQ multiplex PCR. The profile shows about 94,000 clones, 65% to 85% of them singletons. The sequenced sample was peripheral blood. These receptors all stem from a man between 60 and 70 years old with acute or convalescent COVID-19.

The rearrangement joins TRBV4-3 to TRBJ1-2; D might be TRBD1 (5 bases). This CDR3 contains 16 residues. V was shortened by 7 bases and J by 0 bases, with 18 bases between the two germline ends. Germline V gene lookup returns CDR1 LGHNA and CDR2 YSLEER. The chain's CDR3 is CASTESRVSANYGYTF. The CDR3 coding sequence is TGCGCCAGCACCGAATCCAGGGTTTCAGCTAACTATGGCTACACCTTC.

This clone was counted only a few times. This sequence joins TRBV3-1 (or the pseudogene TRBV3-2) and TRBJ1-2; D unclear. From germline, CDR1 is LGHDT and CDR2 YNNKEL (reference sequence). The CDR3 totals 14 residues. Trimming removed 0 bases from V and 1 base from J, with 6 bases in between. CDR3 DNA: TGTGCCAGCAGCCAAGATTCTTTTAACTATGGCTACACCTTC. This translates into CASSQDSFNYGYTF.

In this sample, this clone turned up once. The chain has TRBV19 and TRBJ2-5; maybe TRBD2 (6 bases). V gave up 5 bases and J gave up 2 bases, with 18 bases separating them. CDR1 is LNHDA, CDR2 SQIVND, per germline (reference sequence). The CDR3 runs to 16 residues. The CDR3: CASSGGGSPLQETQYF. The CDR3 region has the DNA TGTGCCAGTAGTGGGGGAGGTAGCCCGCTTCAAGAGACCCAGTACTTC.

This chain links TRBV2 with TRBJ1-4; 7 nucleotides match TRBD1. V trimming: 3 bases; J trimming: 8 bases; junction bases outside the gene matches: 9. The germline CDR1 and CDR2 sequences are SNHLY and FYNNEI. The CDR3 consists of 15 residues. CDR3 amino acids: CASSDPTGILEKLFF. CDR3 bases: TGTGCCAGCAGTGACCCGACAGGGATCTTAGAAAAACTGTTTTTT.

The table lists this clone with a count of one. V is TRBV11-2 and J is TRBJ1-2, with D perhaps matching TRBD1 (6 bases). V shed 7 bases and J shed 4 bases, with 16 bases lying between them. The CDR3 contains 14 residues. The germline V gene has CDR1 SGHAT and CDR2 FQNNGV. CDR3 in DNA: TGTGCCAGCACCCCAAGGACAGTCGGCTATGGCTACACCTTC. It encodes CASTPRTVGYGYTF.

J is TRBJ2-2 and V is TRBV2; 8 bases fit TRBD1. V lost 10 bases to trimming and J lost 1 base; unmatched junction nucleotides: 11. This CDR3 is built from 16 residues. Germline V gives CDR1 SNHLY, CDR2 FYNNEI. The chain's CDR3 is CATRRQGAMNTGELFF. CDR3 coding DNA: TGTGCCACGCGTCGGCAGGGGGCGATGAACACCGGGGAGCTGTTTTTT.

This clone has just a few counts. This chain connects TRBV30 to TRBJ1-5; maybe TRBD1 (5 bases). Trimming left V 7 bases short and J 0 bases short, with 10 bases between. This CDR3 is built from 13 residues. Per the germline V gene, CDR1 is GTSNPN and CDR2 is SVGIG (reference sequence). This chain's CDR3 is CAFGGTSNQPQHF. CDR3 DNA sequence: TGTGCCTTTGGAGGGACTAGCAATCAGCCCCAGCATTTT. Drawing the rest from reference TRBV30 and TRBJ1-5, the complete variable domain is SQTIHQWPATLVQPVGSPLSLECTVEGTSNPNLYWYRQAAGRGLQLLFYSVGIGQISSEVPQNLSASRPQDRQFILSSKKLLLSDSGFYLCAFGGTSNQPQHFGDGTRLSIL.

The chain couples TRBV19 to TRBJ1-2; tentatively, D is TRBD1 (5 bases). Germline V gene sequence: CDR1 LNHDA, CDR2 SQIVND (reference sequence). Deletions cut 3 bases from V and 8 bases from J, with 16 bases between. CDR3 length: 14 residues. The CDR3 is CASSMAIGTEGYTF. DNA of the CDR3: TGTGCCAGTAGTATGGCAATCGGGACTGAAGGCTACACCTTC. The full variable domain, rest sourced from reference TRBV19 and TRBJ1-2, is DGGITQSPKYLFRKEGQNVTLSCEQNLNHDAMYWYRQDPGQGLRLIYYSQIVNDFQKGDIAEGYSVSREKKESFPLTVTSAQKNPTAFYLCASSMAIGTEGYTFGSGTRLTVV.

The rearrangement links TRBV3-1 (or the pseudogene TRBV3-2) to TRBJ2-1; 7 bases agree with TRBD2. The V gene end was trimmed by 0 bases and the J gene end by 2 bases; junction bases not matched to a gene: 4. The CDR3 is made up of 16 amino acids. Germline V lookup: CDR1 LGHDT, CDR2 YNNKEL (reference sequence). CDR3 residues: CASSQEVSGAYNEQFF. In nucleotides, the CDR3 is TGTGCCAGCAGCCAAGAAGTCAGCGGGGCCTACAATGAGCAGTTCTTC.

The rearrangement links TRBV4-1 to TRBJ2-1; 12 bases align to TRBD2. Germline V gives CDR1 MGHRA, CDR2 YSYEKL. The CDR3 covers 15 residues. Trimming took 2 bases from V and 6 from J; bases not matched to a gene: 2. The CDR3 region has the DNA TGCGCCAGCAGCCAACAGGGACTAGCGGGCAATGAGCAGTTCTTC. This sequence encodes CASSQQGLAGNEQFF.

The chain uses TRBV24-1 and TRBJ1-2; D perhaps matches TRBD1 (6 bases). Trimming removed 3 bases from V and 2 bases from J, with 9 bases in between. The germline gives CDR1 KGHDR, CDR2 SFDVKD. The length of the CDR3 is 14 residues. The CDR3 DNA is TGTGCCACCAGTGATGGACAGTTGAACTATGGCTACACCTTC. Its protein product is CATSDGQLNYGYTF.

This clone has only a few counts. The CDR3 bases are TGTGCCATCAGTTCTGGGACAGGGAGCTATGGCTACACCTTC. Its protein product is CAISSGTGSYGYTF. The chain links TRBV10-3 to TRBJ1-2; TRBD1 matches at 9 bases. CDR1 is ENHRY and CDR2 is SYGVKD in the germline V gene. The CDR3 is made up of 14 amino acids. V was clipped by 5 bases and J by 4 bases; unmatched bases: 5.

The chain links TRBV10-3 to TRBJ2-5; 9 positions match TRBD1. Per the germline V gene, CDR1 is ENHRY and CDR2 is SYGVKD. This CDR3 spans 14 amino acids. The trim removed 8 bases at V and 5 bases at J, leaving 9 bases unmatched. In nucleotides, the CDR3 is TGTGCCATCGACAAGACAGGGGGAGGGGAGACCCAGTACTTC. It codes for CAIDKTGGGETQYF.